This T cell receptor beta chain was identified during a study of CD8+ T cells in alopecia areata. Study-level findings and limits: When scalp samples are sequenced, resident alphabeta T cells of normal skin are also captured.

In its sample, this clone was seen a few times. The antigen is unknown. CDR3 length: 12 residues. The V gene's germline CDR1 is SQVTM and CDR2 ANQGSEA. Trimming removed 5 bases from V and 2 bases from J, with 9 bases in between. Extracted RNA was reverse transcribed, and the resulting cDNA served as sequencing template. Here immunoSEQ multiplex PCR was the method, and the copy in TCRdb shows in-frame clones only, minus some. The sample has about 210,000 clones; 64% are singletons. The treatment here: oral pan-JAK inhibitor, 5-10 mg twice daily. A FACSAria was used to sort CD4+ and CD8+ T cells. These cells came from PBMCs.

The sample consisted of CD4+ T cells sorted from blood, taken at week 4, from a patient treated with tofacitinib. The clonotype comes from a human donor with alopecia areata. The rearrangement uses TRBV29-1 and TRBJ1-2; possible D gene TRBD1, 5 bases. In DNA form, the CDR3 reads TGCAGCGTTTCGACAGCCAACTATGGCTACACCTTC. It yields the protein CSVSTANYGYTF.